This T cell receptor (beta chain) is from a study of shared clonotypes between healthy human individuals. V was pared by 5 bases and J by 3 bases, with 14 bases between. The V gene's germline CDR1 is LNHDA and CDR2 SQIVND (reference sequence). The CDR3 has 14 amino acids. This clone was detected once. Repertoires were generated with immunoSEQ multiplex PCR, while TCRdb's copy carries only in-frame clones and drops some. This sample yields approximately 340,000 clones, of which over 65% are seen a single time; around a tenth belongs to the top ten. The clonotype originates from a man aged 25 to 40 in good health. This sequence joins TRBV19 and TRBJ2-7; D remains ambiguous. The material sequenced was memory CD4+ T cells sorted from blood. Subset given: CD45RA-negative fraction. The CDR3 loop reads CASSPRTQSYEQYF. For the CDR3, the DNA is TGTGCCAGTAGTCCGAGGACCCAGAGCTACGAGCAGTACTTC.